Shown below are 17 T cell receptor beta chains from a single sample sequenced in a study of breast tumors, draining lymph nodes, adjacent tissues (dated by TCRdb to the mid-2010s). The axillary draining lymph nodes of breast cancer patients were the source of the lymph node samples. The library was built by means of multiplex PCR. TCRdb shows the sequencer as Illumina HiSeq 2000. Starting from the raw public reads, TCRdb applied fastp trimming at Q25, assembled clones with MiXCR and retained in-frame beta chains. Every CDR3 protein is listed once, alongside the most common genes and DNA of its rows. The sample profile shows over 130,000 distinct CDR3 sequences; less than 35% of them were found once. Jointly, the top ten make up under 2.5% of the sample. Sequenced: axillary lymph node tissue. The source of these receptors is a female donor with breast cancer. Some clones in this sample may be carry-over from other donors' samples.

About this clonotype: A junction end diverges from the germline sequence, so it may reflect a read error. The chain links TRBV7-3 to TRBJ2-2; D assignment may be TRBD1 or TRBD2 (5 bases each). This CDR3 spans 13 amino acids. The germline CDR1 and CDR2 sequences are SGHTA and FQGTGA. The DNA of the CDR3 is TGTGCCTGCAGCCGAAATGGGGCCGGGGAGCTGGTTTTT. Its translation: CACSRNGAGELVF.

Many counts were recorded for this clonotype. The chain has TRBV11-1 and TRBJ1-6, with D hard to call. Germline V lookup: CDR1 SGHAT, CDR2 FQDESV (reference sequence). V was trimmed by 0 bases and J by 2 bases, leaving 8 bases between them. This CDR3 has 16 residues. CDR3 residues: CASSLARGTYNSPLHF. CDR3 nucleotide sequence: TGTGCCAGCAGCTTAGCGCGGGGTACCTATAATTCACCCCTCCACTTT.

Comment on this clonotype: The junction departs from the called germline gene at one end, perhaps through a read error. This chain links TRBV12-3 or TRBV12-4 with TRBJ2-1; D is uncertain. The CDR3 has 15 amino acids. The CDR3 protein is CATSLAPPAYNEQFF. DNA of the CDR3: TGTGCCACCAGTTTGGCCCCTCCAGCGTACAATGAGCAGTTCTTC.

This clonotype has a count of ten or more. In nucleotides, the CDR3 is TGTGCCAGCAGTCGTTCGGGACTGGCTTCTGGAAACACCATATATTTT. It encodes CASSRSGLASGNTIYF. The chain has TRBV27 and TRBJ1-3; D possibly corresponds to TRBD1 (5 bases). Trimming took off 5 bases at V and 1 base at J, with 15 bases between the two ends. This CDR3 is built from 16 residues. The germline gives CDR1 MNHEY, CDR2 SMNVEV (reference sequence).

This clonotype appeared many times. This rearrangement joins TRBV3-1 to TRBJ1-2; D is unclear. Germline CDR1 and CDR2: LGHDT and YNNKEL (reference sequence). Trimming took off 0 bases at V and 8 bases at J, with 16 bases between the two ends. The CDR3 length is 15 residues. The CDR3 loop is CASSQDGQYVAGYTF. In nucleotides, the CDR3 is TGTGCCAGCAGCCAAGATGGCCAGTACGTAGCGGGCTACACCTTC.

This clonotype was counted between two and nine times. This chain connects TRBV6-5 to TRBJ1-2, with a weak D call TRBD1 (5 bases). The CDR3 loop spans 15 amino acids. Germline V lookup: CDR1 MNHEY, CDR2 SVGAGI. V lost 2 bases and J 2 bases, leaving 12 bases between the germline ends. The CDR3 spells CASSYGGRKNYGYTF. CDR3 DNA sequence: TGTGCCAGCAGTTACGGGGGACGGAAAAACTATGGCTACACCTTC.

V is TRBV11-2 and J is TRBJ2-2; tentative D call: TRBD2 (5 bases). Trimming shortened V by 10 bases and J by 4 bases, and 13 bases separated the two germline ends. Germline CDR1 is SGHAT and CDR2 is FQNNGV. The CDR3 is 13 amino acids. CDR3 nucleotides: TGTGCCATTGCGGCGGGCAGCACCGGGGAGCTGTTTTTT. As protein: CAIAAGSTGELFF.

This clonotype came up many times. CDR3 amino acids: CASRTQLGTQYF. CDR3 bases: TGTGCCAGTAGGACCCAGCTAGGTACGCAGTATTTT. The chain employs TRBV19 and TRBJ2-3; D uncertain. Trimming took off 6 bases at V and 8 bases at J, with 12 bases between the two ends. Germline V lookup: CDR1 LNHDA, CDR2 SQIVND (reference sequence). The CDR3 runs 12 residues.

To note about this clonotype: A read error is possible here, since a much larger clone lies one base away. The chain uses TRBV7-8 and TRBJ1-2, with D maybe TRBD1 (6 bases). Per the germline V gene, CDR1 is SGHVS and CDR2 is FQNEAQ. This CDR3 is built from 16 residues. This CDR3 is CASSLAGGLANYGHTF. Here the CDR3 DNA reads TGTGCCAGCAGCTTAGCGGGGGGCCTCGCTAACTATGGCCACACCTTC.

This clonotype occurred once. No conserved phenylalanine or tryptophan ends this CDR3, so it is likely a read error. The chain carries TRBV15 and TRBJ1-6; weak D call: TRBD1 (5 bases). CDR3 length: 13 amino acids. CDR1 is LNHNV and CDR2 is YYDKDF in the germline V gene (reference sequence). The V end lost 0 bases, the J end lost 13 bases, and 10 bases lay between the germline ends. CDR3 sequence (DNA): TGTGCCACCAGCAGAGATGGGGGAAGTCCCCTCCACTTA. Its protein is CATSRDGGSPLHL.

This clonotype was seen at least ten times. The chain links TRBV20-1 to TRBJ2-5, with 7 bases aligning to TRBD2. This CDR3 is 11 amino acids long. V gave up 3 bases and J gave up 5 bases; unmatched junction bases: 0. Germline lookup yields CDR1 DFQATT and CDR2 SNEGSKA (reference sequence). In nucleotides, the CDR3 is TGCAGTGCTAGCGGGAGGGAGACCCAGTACTTC. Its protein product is CSASGRETQYF.

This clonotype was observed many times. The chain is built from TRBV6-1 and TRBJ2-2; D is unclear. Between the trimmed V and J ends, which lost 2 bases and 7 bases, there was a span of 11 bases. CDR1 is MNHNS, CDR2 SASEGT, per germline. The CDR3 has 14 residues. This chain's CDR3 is CASSERVNGGELFF. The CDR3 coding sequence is TGTGCCAGCAGTGAAAGGGTGAACGGCGGGGAGCTGTTTTTT.

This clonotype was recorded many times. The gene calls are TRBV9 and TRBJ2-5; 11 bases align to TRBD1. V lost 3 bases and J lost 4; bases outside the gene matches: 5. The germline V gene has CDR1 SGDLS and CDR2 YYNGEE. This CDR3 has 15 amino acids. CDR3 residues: CASSAPGTGGETQYF. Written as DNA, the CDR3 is TGTGCCAGCAGCGCCCCCGGGACAGGGGGAGAGACCCAGTACTTC. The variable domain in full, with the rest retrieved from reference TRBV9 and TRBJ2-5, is DSGVTQTPKHLITATGQRVTLRCSPRSGDLSVYWYQQSLDQGLQFLIQYYNGEERAKGNILERFSAQQFPDLHSELNLSSLELGDSALYFCASSAPGTGGETQYFGPGTRLLVL.

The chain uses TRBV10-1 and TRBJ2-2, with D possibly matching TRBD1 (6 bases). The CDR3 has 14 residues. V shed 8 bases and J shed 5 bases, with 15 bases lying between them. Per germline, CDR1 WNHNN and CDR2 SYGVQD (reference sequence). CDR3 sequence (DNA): TGCGCCAGCTCTCGACAGGCGCAAACCGGGGAGCTGTTTTTT. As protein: CASSRQAQTGELFF.

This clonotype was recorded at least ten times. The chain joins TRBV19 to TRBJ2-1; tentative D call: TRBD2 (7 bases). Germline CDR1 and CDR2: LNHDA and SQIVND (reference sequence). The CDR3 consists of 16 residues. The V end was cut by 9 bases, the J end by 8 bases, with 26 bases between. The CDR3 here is CASASLGGQGDDEQFF. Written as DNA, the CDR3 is TGTGCCAGCGCATCCCTGGGGGGGCAAGGTGACGATGAGCAGTTCTTC.

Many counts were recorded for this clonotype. The CDR3 DNA reads TGTGCCAGCAGTGAAGGACTAGCGGGGGCCCCCTACAATGAGCAGTTCTTC. It encodes CASSEGLAGAPYNEQFF. This sequence joins TRBV2 and TRBJ2-1; 12 positions agree with TRBD2. Germline values: CDR1 SNHLY, CDR2 FYNNEI. This CDR3 contains 17 residues. J lost 2 bases, V lost 1 base, and 3 bases had no gene match. The complete variable domain, with remaining parts taken from reference TRBV2 and TRBJ2-1, reads EPEVTQTPSHQVTQMGQEVILRCVPISNHLYFYWYRQILGQKVEFLVSFYNNEISEKSEIFDDQFSVERPDGSNFTLKIRSTKLEDSAMYFCASSEGLAGAPYNEQFFGPGTRLTVL.

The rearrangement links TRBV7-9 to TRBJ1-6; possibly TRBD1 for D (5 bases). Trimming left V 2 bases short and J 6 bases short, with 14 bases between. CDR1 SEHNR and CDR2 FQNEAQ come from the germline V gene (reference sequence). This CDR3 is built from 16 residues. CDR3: CASSLSGTGFNSPLHF. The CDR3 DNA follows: TGTGCCAGCAGCTTATCGGGGACTGGCTTTAATTCACCCCTCCACTTT.